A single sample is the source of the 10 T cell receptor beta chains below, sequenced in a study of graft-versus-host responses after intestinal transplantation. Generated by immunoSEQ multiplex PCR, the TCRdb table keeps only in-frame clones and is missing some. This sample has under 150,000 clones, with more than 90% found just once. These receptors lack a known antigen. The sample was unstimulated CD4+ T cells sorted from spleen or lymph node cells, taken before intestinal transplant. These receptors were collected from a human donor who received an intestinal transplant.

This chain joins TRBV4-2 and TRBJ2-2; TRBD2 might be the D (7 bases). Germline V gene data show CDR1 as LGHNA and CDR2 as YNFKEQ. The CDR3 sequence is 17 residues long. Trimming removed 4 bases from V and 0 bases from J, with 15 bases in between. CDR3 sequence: CASSLNAGAANTGELFF. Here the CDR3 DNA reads TGTGCCAGCAGCCTTAACGCGGGGGCCGCGAACACCGGGGAGCTGTTTTTT.

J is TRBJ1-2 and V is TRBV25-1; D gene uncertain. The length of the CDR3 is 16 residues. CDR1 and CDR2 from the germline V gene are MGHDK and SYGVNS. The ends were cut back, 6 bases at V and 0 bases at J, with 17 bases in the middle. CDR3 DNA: TGTGCCAGCAGCAGCGGTCAAGGTTCTGCTAACTATGGCTACACCTTC. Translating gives CASSSGQGSANYGYTF.

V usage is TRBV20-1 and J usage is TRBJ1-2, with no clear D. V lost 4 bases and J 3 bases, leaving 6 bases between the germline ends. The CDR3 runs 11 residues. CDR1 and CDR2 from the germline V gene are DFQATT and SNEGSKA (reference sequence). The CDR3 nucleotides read TGCAGTGCTAATACGGACTATGGCTACACCTTC. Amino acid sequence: CSANTDYGYTF.

CDR3 in DNA: TGCGCCAGCAGCCACAACCCCGGGACCGGGGGCCAAGAGACCCAGTACTTC. This gives the protein CASSHNPGTGGQETQYF. V gene TRBV5-1 combines with J gene TRBJ2-5, with D possibly TRBD2 on 6 matching bases. Trimming took off 4 bases at V and 1 base at J, with 20 bases between the two ends. This CDR3 contains 17 residues. CDR1 and CDR2 (germline): SGHRS, YFSETQ. Supplemented by reference TRBV5-1 and TRBJ2-5, the full variable domain reads KAGVTQTPRYLIKTRGQQVTLSCSPISGHRSVSWYQQTPGQGLQFLFEYFSETQRNKGNFPGRFSGRQFSNSRSEMNVSTLELGDSALYLCASSHNPGTGGQETQYFGPGTRLLVL.

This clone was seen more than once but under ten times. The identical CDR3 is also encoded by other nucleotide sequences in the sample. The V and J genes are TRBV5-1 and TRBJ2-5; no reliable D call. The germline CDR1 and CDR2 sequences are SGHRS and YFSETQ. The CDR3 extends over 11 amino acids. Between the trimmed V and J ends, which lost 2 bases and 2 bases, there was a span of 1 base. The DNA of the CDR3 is TGCGCCAGCAGCTTTCAAGAGACCCAGTACTTC. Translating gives CASSFQETQYF.

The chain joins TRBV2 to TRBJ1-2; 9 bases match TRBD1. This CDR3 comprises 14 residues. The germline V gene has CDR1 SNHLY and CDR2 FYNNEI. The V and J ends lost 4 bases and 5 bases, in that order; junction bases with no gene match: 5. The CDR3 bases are TGTGCCAGCAGTGGACGACAGGGGGGTTATGGCTACACCTTC. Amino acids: CASSGRQGGYGYTF.

The CDR3 reads CASSPDTANQPQHF. The CDR3, as DNA: TGTGCCAGCTCACCAGACACAGCCAATCAGCCCCAGCATTTT. The V gene is TRBV18, the J gene TRBJ1-5, with D hard to call. This CDR3 region has 14 residues. Germline values: CDR1 KGHSH, CDR2 LQKENI. V was cut by 2 bases and J by 3 bases, with 8 bases left in between.

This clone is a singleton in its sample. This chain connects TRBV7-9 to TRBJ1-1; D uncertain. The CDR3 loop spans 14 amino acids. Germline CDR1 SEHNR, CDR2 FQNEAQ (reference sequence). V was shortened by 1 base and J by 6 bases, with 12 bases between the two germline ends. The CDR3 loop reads CASSLEPAAAEAFF. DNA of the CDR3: TGTGCCAGCAGCTTAGAACCGGCAGCGGCTGAAGCTTTCTTT.

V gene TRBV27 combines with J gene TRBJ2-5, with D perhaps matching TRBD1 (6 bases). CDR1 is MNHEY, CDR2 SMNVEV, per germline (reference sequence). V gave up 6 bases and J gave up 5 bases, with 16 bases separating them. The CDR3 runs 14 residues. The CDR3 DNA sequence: TGTGCCAGCAGCCTCATGGGACAAATGGAGACCCAGTACTTC. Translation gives CASSLMGQMETQYF.

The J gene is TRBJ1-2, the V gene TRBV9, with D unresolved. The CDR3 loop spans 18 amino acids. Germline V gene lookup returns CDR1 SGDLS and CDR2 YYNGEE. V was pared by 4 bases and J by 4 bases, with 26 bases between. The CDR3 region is CASSRFGRIDEGTYGYTF. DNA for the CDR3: TGTGCCAGCAGCCGTTTTGGGAGGATTGACGAGGGTACCTATGGCTACACCTTC.